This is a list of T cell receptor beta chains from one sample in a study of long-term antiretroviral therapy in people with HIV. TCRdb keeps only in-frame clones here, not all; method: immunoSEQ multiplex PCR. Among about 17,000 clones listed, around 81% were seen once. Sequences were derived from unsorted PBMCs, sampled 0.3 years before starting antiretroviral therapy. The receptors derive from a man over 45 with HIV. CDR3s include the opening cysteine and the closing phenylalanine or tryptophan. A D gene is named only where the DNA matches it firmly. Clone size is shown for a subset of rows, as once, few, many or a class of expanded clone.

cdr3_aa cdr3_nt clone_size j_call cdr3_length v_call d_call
CASSPGVGAGETQYF TGTGCCAGCAGCCCCGGGGTGGGGGCGGGAGAGACCCAGTACTTC . TRBJ2-5 15 TRBV9 .
CASSQTPNQPQHF TGCGCCAGCAGCCAAACTCCAAATCAGCCCCAGCATTTT . TRBJ1-5 13 TRBV4-3 .
CASSHLGGTGANVLTF TGCGCCAGCAGCCATCTTGGGGGGACTGGGGCCAACGTCCTGACTTTC . TRBJ2-6 16 TRBV4-3 .
CASSLGAGPQETQYF TGTGCCAGCAGCTTAGGAGCGGGGCCGCAAGAGACCCAGTACTTC . TRBJ2-5 15 TRBV11-2 TRBD2
CAYTVRPRQYF TGTGCCTACACGGTACGGCCGCGGCAGTATTTT . TRBJ2-3 11 TRBV5-3 .
CASSTGMNTEAFF TGCGCCAGCTCGACAGGGATGAACACTGAAGCTTTCTTT few TRBJ1-1 13 TRBV10-1 TRBD1
CAISEGRGHSSYNEQFF TGTGCCATCAGTGAAGGGCGGGGGCACAGCTCCTACAATGAGCAGTTCTTC . TRBJ2-1 17 TRBV10-3 .
CASSLAVADTQYF TGCGCCAGCAGCTTGGCGGTTGCAGATACGCAGTATTTT . TRBJ2-3 13 TRBV5-1 .
CASSPQRRQGVMTDTQYF TGTGCCAGCTCACCGCAACGAAGACAGGGGGTTATGACAGATACGCAGTATTTT . TRBJ2-3 18 TRBV18 TRBD1
CASSEFQGLAGQETQYF TGTGCCAGCAGTGAATTCCAGGGACTAGCGGGGCAAGAGACCCAGTACTTC . TRBJ2-5 17 TRBV25-1 TRBD2
CASSKGLAGFNEQFF TGTGCCAGTAGTAAAGGACTAGCGGGATTCAATGAGCAGTTCTTC . TRBJ2-1 15 TRBV19 TRBD2
CASSFEGGGFSYEQYF TGTGCCAGCAGTTTCGAGGGGGGAGGATTCTCCTACGAGCAGTACTTC . TRBJ2-7 16 TRBV28 .
CASSLSDGARTEAFF TGTGCCAGCAGCTTATCAGACGGGGCGAGAACTGAAGCTTTCTTT . TRBJ1-1 15 TRBV11-2 .
CASSDSGEGQVIYGYTF TGTGCCAGCAGCGATTCGGGCGAAGGACAGGTGATCTATGGCTACACCTTC . TRBJ1-2 17 TRBV5-6 TRBD1
CATSENREPSYEQYF TGTGCCACCAGCGAAAACAGGGAGCCCTCCTACGAGCAGTACTTC . TRBJ2-7 15 TRBV15 .
CAGGRGTNTGELFF TGTGCCGGAGGGCGGGGGACGAACACCGGGGAGCTGTTTTTT . TRBJ2-2 14 TRBV19 TRBD2
CASSFWTGGSGEQYF TGTGCCAGCAGCTTCTGGACAGGGGGGTCAGGCGAGCAGTACTTC . TRBJ2-7 15 TRBV7-9 TRBD1
CSVLTAYYGYTF TGCAGCGTCCTGACAGCCTACTACGGCTACACCTTC once TRBJ1-2 12 TRBV29-1 .
CASSLSARYTEAFF TGTGCCAGCAGTTTATCGGCCCGATACACTGAAGCTTTCTTT . TRBJ1-1 14 TRBV27 .
CASSLRSGVSNQPQHF TGTGCCAGCAGCTTAAGGTCCGGAGTGAGCAATCAGCCCCAGCATTTT . TRBJ1-5 16 TRBV7-2 .
CASSLVWDRQFNEQFF TGTGCCAGCAGCTTAGTCTGGGACAGGCAATTCAATGAGCAGTTCTTC . TRBJ2-1 16 TRBV7-9 TRBD1
CASSAVDYRGQTYGYTF TGTGCCAGCAGCGCCGTAGATTACAGGGGCCAGACCTATGGCTACACCTTC . TRBJ1-2 17 TRBV9 TRBD1
CASSKSRTGNTEAFF TGTGCCAGCAGTAAGTCCCGGACAGGGAACACTGAAGCTTTCTTT . TRBJ1-1 15 TRBV2 TRBD1
CASRMAGVPNEQFF TGTGCCAGCAGGATGGCGGGAGTCCCCAATGAGCAGTTCTTC . TRBJ2-1 14 TRBV14 TRBD2
CASSTWTSGGFQETQYF TGTGCCAGCAGCACCTGGACTAGCGGGGGGTTCCAAGAGACCCAGTACTTC . TRBJ2-5 17 TRBV11-1 TRBD2
CASSQEGASGANVLTF TGCGCCAGCAGCCAAGAGGGGGCGTCTGGGGCCAACGTCCTGACTTTC . TRBJ2-6 16 TRBV4-3 .
CASFDRGSSEAFF TGTGCCAGTTTTGACAGGGGGAGCTCTGAAGCTTTCTTT . TRBJ1-1 13 TRBV19 TRBD1
CATSRVKFAEQYF TGTGCCACCAGCAGAGTCAAGTTCGCCGAGCAGTACTTC . TRBJ2-7 13 TRBV15 .
CASSLLPVSYEQYF TGTGCCAGCAGCCTTCTCCCGGTTTCCTACGAGCAGTACTTC . TRBJ2-7 14 TRBV5-6 .
CATSRAVADTQYF TGTGCCACCAGCAGAGCCGTGGCAGATACGCAGTATTTT . TRBJ2-3 13 TRBV15 .
CASSTREGGDNEQFF TGTGCCAGCAGCACCCGGGAGGGAGGGGACAATGAGCAGTTCTTC . TRBJ2-1 15 TRBV13 TRBD2
CASSWGWQDEREIAKNIQYF TGTGCCAGCAGTTGGGGGTGGCAGGATGAAAGGGAAATAGCCAAAAACATTCAGTACTTC . TRBJ2-4 20 TRBV28 .
CASSLTGGPNTEAFF TGTGCCAGTAGCCTGACAGGGGGCCCTAACACTGAAGCTTTCTTT . TRBJ1-1 15 TRBV19 TRBD1
CASSLWGDYGYTF TGTGCCAGCAGCTTGTGGGGAGATTATGGCTACACCTTC . TRBJ1-2 13 TRBV5-5 .
CASSLTRSLNTEAFF TGTGCCAGCAGCTTAACCCGGTCATTGAACACTGAAGCTTTCTTT . TRBJ1-1 15 TRBV11-2 .
CASSQEYGTGAHPQHF TGCGCCAGCAGCCAAGAGTATGGAACAGGGGCTCATCCCCAGCATTTT . TRBJ1-5 16 TRBV4-3 TRBD1
CSVGVLYGEQYF TGCAGCGTTGGTGTCCTGTATGGCGAGCAGTACTTC . TRBJ2-7 12 TRBV29-1 .
CASRKDSNYGYTF TGTGCCAGCAGAAAAGACAGCAACTATGGCTACACCTTC few TRBJ1-2 13 TRBV14 .
CASSRRQGREKLFF TGTGCCAGCAGCAGAAGACAGGGGCGAGAAAAACTGTTTTTT . TRBJ1-4 14 TRBV28 TRBD1
CASSLVGESSYNEQFF TGTGCCAGCAGCTTGGTGGGCGAAAGCTCCTACAATGAGCAGTTCTTC . TRBJ2-1 16 TRBV5-4 .
CASSLADRGLGRETQYF TGTGCCAGCAGCTTAGCGGACAGGGGGCTTGGGAGAGAGACCCAGTACTTC . TRBJ2-5 17 TRBV7-9 TRBD1
CASSPPSERTDTQYF TGTGCCAGCTCACCACCGTCAGAACGCACAGATACGCAGTATTTT . TRBJ2-3 15 TRBV18 .
CASSQIGRTNTGELFF TGTGCCAGCAGTCAAATCGGACGGACGAACACCGGGGAGCTGTTTTTT . TRBJ2-2 16 TRBV28 .
CASSGQGAQAFF TGTGCCAGCTCGGGACAGGGGGCGCAAGCTTTCTTT once TRBJ1-1 12 TRBV9 TRBD1
CASSLIGQGNTGELFF TGTGCCAGCAGTTTAATTGGGCAGGGGAACACCGGGGAGCTGTTTTTT . TRBJ2-2 16 TRBV27 .
CASRDMPGQNFAGANVLTF TGTGCCAGCAGAGATATGCCGGGACAGAATTTCGCTGGGGCCAACGTCCTGACTTTC . TRBJ2-6 19 TRBV2 TRBD1
CASSLATVFYEQYF TGTGCCAGCAGCTTAGCGACTGTTTTCTACGAGCAGTACTTC . TRBJ2-7 14 TRBV7-2 .
CASGYMNTEAFF TGTGCCAGCGGATACATGAACACTGAAGCTTTCTTT . TRBJ1-1 12 TRBV7-9 .
CASSLGTDNEQFF TGTGCCAGCAGCTTAGGCACAGACAATGAGCAGTTCTTC . TRBJ2-1 13 TRBV7-2 .
CASTDHTGELFF TGTGCCAGCACCGACCACACCGGGGAGCTGTTTTTT medium-sized TRBJ2-2 12 TRBV13 .
CASSQTPGQGANGEKLFF TGCGCCAGCAGCCAGACACCGGGACAGGGGGCGAACGGTGAAAAACTGTTTTTT . TRBJ1-4 18 TRBV4-3 TRBD1
CASSQGQDDFF TGTGCCAGCAGCCAGGGACAGGACGATTTCTTT . TRBJ1-1 11 TRBV7-9 TRBD1
CASSQALWEGRNNEQFF TGCGCCAGCAGCCAAGCTCTGTGGGAGGGCAGGAACAATGAGCAGTTCTTC . TRBJ2-1 17 TRBV4-3 TRBD2
CASSSRVAKNIQYF TGTGCCAGCTCGTCCCGGGTAGCCAAAAACATTCAGTACTTC . TRBJ2-4 14 TRBV25-1 .
CAWSPISSGYTDTQYF TGTGCCTGGAGCCCTATCTCTAGCGGATACACAGATACGCAGTATTTT . TRBJ2-3 16 TRBV30 TRBD2